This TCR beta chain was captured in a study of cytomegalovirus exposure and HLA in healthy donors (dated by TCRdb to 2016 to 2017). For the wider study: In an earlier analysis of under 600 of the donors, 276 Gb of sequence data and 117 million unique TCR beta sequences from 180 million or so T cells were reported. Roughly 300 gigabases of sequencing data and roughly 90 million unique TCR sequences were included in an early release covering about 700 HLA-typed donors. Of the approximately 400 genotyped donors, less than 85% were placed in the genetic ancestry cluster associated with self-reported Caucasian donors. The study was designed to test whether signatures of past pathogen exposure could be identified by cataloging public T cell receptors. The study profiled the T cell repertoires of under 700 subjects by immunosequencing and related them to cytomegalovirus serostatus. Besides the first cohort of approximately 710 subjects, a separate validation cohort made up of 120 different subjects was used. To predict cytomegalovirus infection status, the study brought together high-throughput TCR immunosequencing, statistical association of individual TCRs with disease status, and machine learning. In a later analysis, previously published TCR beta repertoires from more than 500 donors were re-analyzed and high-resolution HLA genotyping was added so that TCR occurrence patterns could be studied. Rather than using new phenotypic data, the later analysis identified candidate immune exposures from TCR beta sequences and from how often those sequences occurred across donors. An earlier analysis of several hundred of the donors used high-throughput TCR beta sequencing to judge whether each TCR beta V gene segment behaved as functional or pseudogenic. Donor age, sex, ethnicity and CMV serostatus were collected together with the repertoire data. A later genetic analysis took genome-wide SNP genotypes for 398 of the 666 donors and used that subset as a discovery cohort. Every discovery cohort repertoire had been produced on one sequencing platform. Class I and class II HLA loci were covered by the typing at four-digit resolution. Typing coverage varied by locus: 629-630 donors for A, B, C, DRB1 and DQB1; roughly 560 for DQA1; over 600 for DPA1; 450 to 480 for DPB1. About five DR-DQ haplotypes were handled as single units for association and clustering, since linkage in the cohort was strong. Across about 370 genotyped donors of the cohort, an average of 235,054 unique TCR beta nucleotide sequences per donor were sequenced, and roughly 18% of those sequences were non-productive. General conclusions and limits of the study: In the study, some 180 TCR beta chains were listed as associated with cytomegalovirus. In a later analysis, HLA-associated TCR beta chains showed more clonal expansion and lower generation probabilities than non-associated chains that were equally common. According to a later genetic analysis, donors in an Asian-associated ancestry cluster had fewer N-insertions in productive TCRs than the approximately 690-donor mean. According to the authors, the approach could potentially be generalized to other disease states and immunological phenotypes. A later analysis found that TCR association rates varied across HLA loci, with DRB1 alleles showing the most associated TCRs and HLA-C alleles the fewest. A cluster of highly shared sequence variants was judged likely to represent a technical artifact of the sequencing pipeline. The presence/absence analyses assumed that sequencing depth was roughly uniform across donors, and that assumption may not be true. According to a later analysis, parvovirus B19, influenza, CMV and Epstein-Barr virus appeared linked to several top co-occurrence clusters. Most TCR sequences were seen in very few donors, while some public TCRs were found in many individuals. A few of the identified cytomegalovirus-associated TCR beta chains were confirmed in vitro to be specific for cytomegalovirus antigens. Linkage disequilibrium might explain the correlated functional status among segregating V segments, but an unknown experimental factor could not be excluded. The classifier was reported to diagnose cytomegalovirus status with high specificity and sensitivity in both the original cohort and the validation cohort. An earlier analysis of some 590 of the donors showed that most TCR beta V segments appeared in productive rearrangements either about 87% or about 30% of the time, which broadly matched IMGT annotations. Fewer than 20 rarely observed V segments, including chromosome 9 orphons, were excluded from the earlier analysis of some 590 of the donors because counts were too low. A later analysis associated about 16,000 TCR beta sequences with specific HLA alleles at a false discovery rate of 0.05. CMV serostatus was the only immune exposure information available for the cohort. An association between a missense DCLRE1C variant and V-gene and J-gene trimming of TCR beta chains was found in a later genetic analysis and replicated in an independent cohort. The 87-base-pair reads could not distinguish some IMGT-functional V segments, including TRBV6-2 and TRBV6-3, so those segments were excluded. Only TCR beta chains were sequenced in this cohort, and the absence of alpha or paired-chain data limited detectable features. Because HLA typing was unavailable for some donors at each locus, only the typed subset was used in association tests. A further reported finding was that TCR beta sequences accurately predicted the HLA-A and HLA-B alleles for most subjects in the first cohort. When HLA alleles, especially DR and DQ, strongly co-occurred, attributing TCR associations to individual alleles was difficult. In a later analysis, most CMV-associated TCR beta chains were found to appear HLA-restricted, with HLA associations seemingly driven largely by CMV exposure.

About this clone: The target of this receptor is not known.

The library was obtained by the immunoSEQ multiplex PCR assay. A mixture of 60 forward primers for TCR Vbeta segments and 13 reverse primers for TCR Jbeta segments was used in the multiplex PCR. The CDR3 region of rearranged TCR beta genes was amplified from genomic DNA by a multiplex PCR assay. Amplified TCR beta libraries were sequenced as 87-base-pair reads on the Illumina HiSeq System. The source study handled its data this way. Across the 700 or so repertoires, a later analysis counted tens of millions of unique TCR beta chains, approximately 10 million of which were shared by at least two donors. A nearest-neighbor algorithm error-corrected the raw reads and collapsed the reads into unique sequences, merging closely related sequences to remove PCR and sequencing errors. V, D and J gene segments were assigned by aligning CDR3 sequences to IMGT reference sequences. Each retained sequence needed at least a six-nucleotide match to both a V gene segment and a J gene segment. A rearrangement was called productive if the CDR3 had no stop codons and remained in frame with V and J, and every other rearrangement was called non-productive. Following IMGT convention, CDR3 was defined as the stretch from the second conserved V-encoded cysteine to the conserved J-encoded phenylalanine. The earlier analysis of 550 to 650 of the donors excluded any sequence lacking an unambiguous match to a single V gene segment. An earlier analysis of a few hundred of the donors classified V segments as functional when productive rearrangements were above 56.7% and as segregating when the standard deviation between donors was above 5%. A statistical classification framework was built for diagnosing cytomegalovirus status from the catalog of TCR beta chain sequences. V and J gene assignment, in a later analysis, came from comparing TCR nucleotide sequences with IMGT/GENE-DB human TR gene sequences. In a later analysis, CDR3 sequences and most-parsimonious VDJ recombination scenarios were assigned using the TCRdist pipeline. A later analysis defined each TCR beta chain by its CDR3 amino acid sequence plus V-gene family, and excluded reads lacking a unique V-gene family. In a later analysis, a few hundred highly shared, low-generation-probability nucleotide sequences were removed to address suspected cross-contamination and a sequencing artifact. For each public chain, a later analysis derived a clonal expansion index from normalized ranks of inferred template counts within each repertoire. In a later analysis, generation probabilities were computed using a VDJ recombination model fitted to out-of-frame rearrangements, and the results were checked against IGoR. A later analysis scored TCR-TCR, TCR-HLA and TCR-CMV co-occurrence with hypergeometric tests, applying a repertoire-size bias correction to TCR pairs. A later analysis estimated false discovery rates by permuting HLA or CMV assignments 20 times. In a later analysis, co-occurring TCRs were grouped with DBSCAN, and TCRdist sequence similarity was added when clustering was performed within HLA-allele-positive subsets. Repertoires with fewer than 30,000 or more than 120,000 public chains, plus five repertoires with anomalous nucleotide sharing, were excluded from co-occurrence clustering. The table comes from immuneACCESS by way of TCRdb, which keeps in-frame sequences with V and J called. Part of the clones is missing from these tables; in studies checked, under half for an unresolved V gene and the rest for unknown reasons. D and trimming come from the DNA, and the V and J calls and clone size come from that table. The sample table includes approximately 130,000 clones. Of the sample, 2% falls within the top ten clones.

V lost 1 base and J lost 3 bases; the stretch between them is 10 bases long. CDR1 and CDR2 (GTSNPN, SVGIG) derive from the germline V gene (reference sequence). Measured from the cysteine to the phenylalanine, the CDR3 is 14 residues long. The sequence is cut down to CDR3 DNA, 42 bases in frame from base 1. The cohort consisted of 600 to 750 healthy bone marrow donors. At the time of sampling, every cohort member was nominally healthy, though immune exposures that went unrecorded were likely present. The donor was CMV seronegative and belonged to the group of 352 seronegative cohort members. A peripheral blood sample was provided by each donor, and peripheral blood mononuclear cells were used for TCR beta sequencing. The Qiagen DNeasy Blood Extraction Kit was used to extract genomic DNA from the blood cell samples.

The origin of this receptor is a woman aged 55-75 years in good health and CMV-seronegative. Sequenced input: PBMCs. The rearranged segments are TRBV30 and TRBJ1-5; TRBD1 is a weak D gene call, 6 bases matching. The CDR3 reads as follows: CAWSDRASNQPQHF. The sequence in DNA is TGTGCCTGGAGTGACAGGGCATCCAATCAGCCCCAGCATTTT.